This TCR beta chain was identified during a study of T cells in Graves' hyperthyroidism and ophthalmopathy. RNA transcripts served as the template for amplifying TCR beta CDR3 regions. With the HTBI primer set, the TCR CDR3 went through a first round of RT-PCR. TCRdb ran MiXCR on the multiplex PCR reads and lists one entry per CDR3 protein. The sample contains fewer than 850,000 distinct CDR3 sequences, roughly 17% of which appear only once. The J segment lost 1 base and the V segment lost 3 bases, leaving 5 bases of the junction unmatched. The CDR3 is 15 residues long. CDR1 is SGDLS and CDR2 is YYNGEE in the germline V gene. This clonotype appeared a few times.

The sequence came from a man between 50 and 59 years old with Graves' hyperthyroidism. Input material: blood. This chain links TRBV9 with TRBJ2-3; TRBD1 aligns across 7 bases. CDR3 amino acids: CASSARQGRTDTQYF. CDR3 in DNA: TGTGCCAGCAGCGCCAGACAGGGTCGCACAGATACGCAGTATTTT.